The count of the clone carrying this TCR beta chain is one. Measured with immunoSEQ multiplex PCR; TCRdb has only the in-frame clones, and not every one. This table holds 65,000 to 85,000 clones, 90% found once. This entry belongs to a study of blood T cell repertoires in COVID-19. The germline V gene has CDR1 MNHEY and CDR2 SVGAGI. Trimming removed 6 bases from V and 1 base from J, with 10 bases in between. There are 13 residues in the CDR3. The source of this sequence is a human donor in a cohort sampled during active COVID-19. The material sequenced was peripheral blood. The rearrangement uses TRBV6-5 and TRBJ2-7; TRBD2 is a possible D gene (5 bases). The CDR3 sequence is CASSPSGSYEQYF. The CDR3 DNA reads as TGTGCCAGCAGCCCATCGGGGTCCTACGAGCAGTACTTC.